This entry lists 30 T cell receptor beta chains sequenced from one sample in a study of blood T cell repertoires in COVID-19. Clones were sequenced by immunoSEQ multiplex PCR, and TCRdb holds only the in-frame ones, with some missing. The sample lists approximately 68,000 clones, 83% occurring once. The sample consisted of peripheral blood. The receptors stem from a woman aged 55-69 years with acute or convalescent COVID-19.

The chain employs TRBV10-3 and TRBJ1-3; D not certain. Germline loops: CDR1 ENHRY, CDR2 SYGVKD. The CDR3 spans 14 residues. V shed 5 bases and J shed 1 base, with 9 bases lying between them. CDR3 sequence: CAISQTESGNTIYF. CDR3 DNA sequence: TGTGCCATCAGTCAGACGGAGTCTGGAAACACCATATATTTT.

The chain uses TRBV19 and TRBJ1-2, with a tentative D call TRBD1 (5 bases). Looked up from germline, CDR1 is LNHDA and CDR2 is SQIVND (reference sequence). V shed 3 bases and J shed 11 bases, with 13 bases lying between them. The length of the CDR3 is 12 residues. The CDR3 sequence is CASSILGAEYTF. CDR3 in DNA: TGTGCCAGTAGTATCCTAGGGGCGGAGTACACCTTC.

The chain couples TRBV5-6 to TRBJ1-2, with a weak D call TRBD1 (6 bases). The germline V gene encodes CDR1 SGHDT and CDR2 YYEEEE. V lost 5 bases and J lost 5, with 19 bases in between. The CDR3 totals 15 residues. The CDR3 loop is CASSPLGAAEYGYTF. The CDR3 nucleotides are TGTGCCAGCAGTCCTCTGGGGGCTGCAGAATATGGCTACACCTTC.

With respect to this clone: At the DNA level, this CDR3 is encoded by other sequences in the same sample as well. CDR3 nucleotides: TGCGCCAGCAGCTTGGGGCCCAACACTGAAGCTTTCTTT. Protein product: CASSLGPNTEAFF. This sequence joins TRBV5-1 and TRBJ1-1; no clear D. There are 13 residues in the CDR3. The V gene's germline CDR1 is SGHRS and CDR2 YFSETQ. Trimming removed 0 bases from V and 2 bases from J, with 5 bases in between.

The V gene is TRBV12-3 or TRBV12-4, the J gene TRBJ1-1; D gene uncertain. There are 13 residues in the CDR3. Trimming removed 2 bases at V and 4 bases at J, with 8 bases between. CDR3 protein: CASSLKTTTEAFF. CDR3 in DNA: TGTGCCAGCAGTTTAAAGACTACCACTGAAGCTTTCTTT.

This clone was counted only a few times. V and J are TRBV25-1 and TRBJ1-6, with 9 bases matching TRBD1. V lost 1 base to trimming and J lost 6 bases; unmatched junction nucleotides: 4. CDR3 length: 16 residues. CDR1 and CDR2 from the germline V gene are MGHDK and SYGVNS. CDR3 in amino acids: CASSESLDRGNSPLHF. The CDR3, as DNA: TGTGCCAGCAGTGAATCCCTGGACAGGGGTAATTCACCCCTCCACTTT.

This clone was seen a handful of times. The rearrangement uses TRBV11-2 and TRBJ2-3; 11 bases agree with TRBD2. With V trimmed by 0 bases and J by 11 bases, 4 bases remained unmatched. Germline V gene sequence: CDR1 SGHAT, CDR2 FQNNGV. The CDR3 runs to 14 residues. The CDR3 region has the DNA TGTGCCAGCAGCTTAGAGCCTAGCGGGGGGATGCAGTATTTT. Protein sequence: CASSLEPSGGMQYF.

The sample holds one count of this clone. V is TRBV4-2 and J is TRBJ1-5; 12 bases line up with TRBD1. The CDR3 loop spans 16 amino acids. V gave up 1 base and J gave up 5 bases; unmatched junction bases: 3. CDR1 is LGHNA and CDR2 is YNFKEQ in the germline V gene. In DNA, the CDR3 is TGTGCCAGCAGCCAAGCGGGACAGGGGGCCTATCAGCCCCAGCATTTT. It codes for CASSQAGQGAYQPQHF.

The chain uses TRBV6-5 and TRBJ2-7; possibly TRBD1 for D (6 bases). This CDR3 contains 15 residues. Between the trimmed V and J ends, which lost 4 bases and 3 bases, there was a span of 16 bases. The germline gives CDR1 MNHEY, CDR2 SVGAGI. As DNA, the CDR3 is TGTGCCAGCAGTTTCCTAGGGACATCCGACTACGAGCAGTACTTC. This sequence encodes CASSFLGTSDYEQYF.

This chain links TRBV5-1 with TRBJ1-4; unclear D gene. Per the germline V gene, CDR1 is SGHRS and CDR2 is YFSETQ. V dropped 0 bases and J dropped 4 bases, with 7 bases sitting between them. The CDR3 has 14 amino acids. CDR3 loop: CASSLAGVNEKLFF. The DNA for the CDR3 is TGCGCCAGCAGCTTGGCCGGAGTTAATGAAAAACTGTTTTTT.

This sequence joins TRBV5-1 and TRBJ2-5; D is unclear. Germline CDR1 and CDR2: SGHRS and YFSETQ. The CDR3 is 13 residues long. V lost 0 bases, J lost 3 bases, and 6 bases lay in between. The chain's CDR3 is CASSLANEETQYF. The CDR3 nucleotides are TGCGCCAGCAGCTTGGCCAATGAAGAGACCCAGTACTTC.

This rearrangement joins TRBV19 to TRBJ1-5; 7 bases are shared with TRBD1. This CDR3 has 15 residues. Germline CDR1 is LNHDA and CDR2 is SQIVND (reference sequence). After removal of 0 bases from V and 6 bases from J, the junction contained 5 bases not matched to a gene. The chain's CDR3 is CASSIEQGRGQPQHF. DNA of the CDR3: TGTGCCAGTAGTATAGAACAGGGGCGAGGTCAGCCCCAGCATTTT.

The rearrangement links TRBV9 to TRBJ1-5; 10 nucleotides agree with TRBD1. The CDR3 length is 14 residues. Trimming at V came to 4 bases and at J to 5 bases, leaving 3 bases not matched to a gene. Germline CDR1 SGDLS, CDR2 YYNGEE. CDR3 region: CASSPGTGDQPQHF. CDR3 DNA sequence: TGTGCCAGCAGCCCCGGGACAGGGGATCAGCCCCAGCATTTT.

The rearrangement uses TRBV19 and TRBJ1-1, with D hard to call. V was cut by 8 bases and J by 0 bases, with 10 bases left in between. The germline V gene has CDR1 LNHDA and CDR2 SQIVND (reference sequence). The CDR3 runs 13 residues. Here the CDR3 reads CASSNSMNTEAFF. The CDR3 nucleotides read TGTGCCAGTTCTAACAGTATGAACACTGAAGCTTTCTTT. The complete variable domain, with remaining parts taken from reference TRBV19 and TRBJ1-1, reads DGGITQSPKYLFRKEGQNVTLSCEQNLNHDAMYWYRQDPGQGLRLIYYSQIVNDFQKGDIAEGYSVSREKKESFPLTVTSAQKNPTAFYLCASSNSMNTEAFFGQGTRLTVV.

V is TRBV7-9 and J is TRBJ1-6; 7 bases are a match to TRBD1. The CDR3 has 15 amino acids. Germline CDR1 reads SEHNR; CDR2 reads FQNEAQ (reference sequence). Trimming took 5 bases from V and 7 from J; bases not matched to a gene: 8. In DNA, the CDR3 is TGTGCCAGCAGCCCATCGACAGGGAGGAATTCACCCCTCCACTTT. It translates to CASSPSTGRNSPLHF.

This clone was seen many times. The chain has TRBV11-2 and TRBJ1-6, with no clear D. This CDR3 is built from 12 residues. Germline CDR1 reads SGHAT; CDR2 reads FQNNGV. The ends were cut back, 5 bases at V and 10 bases at J, with 9 bases in the middle. In DNA form, the CDR3 reads TGTGCCAGCAGCCATGCGGGCTCACCCCTCCACTTT. It codes for CASSHAGSPLHF. The complete variable domain, with remaining parts taken from reference TRBV11-2 and TRBJ1-6, reads EAGVAQSPRYKIIEKRQSVAFWCNPISGHATLYWYQQILGQGPKLLIQFQNNGVVDDSQLPKDRFSAERLKGVDSTLKIQPAKLEDSAVYLCASSHAGSPLHFGNGTRLTVT.

This clone was recorded only once. The CDR3 is CASSYSKGVGETQYF. The CDR3 DNA is TGTGCCAGCAGTTACTCGAAAGGGGTTGGAGAGACCCAGTACTTC. This sequence joins TRBV6-5 and TRBJ2-5; D possibly corresponds to TRBD1 (5 bases). Germline-derived CDR1 and CDR2 are MNHEY and SVGAGI. V lost 0 bases and J 4 bases, leaving 12 bases between the germline ends. The CDR3 sequence is 15 residues long.

The genes are TRBV19 and TRBJ1-2; no clear D gene. Germline CDR1 is LNHDA and CDR2 is SQIVND (reference sequence). The CDR3 has 16 amino acids. The V end lost 10 bases, the J end lost 0 bases, and 21 bases lay between the germline ends. The CDR3 loop is CATTPGPDRPNYGYTF. The CDR3 coding sequence is TGTGCCACCACCCCTGGGCCTGACCGTCCTAACTATGGCTACACCTTC.

V is TRBV3-1 (or the pseudogene TRBV3-2) and J is TRBJ1-5; D is unresolved. Trimming cost V 1 base and J 1 base, with 2 bases left between them. CDR3 length: 13 amino acids. CDR1 is LGHDT and CDR2 is YNNKEL in the germline V gene (reference sequence). CDR3 amino acids: CASSQVSNQPQHF. The CDR3 nucleotides are TGTGCCAGCAGCCAAGTAAGCAATCAGCCCCAGCATTTT.

The CDR3 sequence is CASSLGQGWDYTF. Here the CDR3 DNA reads TGTGCCAGCAGTCTCGGACAGGGTTGGGACTACACCTTC. The chain combines TRBV7-3 with TRBJ1-2; 8 positions match TRBD1. The germline V gene has CDR1 SGHTA and CDR2 FQGTGA. The CDR3 length is 13 residues. Germline trimming cut 6 bases from V and 10 bases from J; bases unmatched to any gene: 10.

The CDR3 region is CASSAHAGTGSYEQYF. The CDR3 nucleotides are TGTGCCAGCAGCGCCCACGCCGGGACAGGGTCGTACGAGCAGTACTTC. J is TRBJ2-7 and V is TRBV5-5; TRBD1 matches 9 bases. The V segment lost 4 bases and the J segment 4 bases; nucleotides outside the gene matches: 12. This CDR3 is built from 16 residues. Germline V gives CDR1 SGHKS, CDR2 YYEKEE (reference sequence). Filled out from reference TRBV5-5 and TRBJ2-7, the complete variable domain reads DAGVTQSPTHLIKTRGQQVTLRCSPISGHKSVSWYQQVLGQGPQFIFQYYEKEERGRGNFPDRFSARQFPNYSSELNVNALLLGDSALYLCASSAHAGTGSYEQYFGPGTRLTVT.

Within the sample, this clone is large (0.1 to 1%). This chain links TRBV19 with TRBJ1-1; 8 positions match TRBD1. The CDR3 extends over 16 amino acids. CDR1 LNHDA and CDR2 SQIVND come from the germline V gene (reference sequence). V lost 3 bases, J lost 7 bases, and 13 bases stayed unmatched. The CDR3 is CASSIGARGLFGEAFF. The CDR3 DNA reads as TGTGCCAGTAGTATTGGGGCCAGGGGGCTTTTCGGTGAAGCTTTCTTT.

V is TRBV5-6 and J is TRBJ1-1; D is unclear. Trimming shortened V by 1 base and J by 1 base, and 11 bases separated the two germline ends. Germline CDR1 is SGHDT and CDR2 is YYEEEE. CDR3 size: 15 residues. CDR3 region: CASSLRILANTEAFF. The CDR3 coding sequence is TGTGCCAGCAGCTTGAGAATCTTGGCGAACACTGAAGCTTTCTTT.

The chain recombines TRBV7-9 with TRBJ1-1; D gene ambiguous. Trimming stripped 1 base from V and 3 bases from J, with 6 bases between. The germline gives CDR1 SEHNR, CDR2 FQNEAQ (reference sequence). The CDR3 contains 13 residues. The CDR3: CASSLEAYTEAFF. The CDR3 DNA follows: TGTGCCAGCAGCTTAGAAGCCTACACTGAAGCTTTCTTT.

This clone was seen a single time. The chain combines TRBV3-1 (or the pseudogene TRBV3-2) with TRBJ1-1; TRBD1 matches at 7 bases. With 5 bases clipped from V and 0 bases from J, the junction kept 3 bases outside the gene matches. This CDR3 contains 14 residues. CDR1 and CDR2 from the germline V gene are LGHDT and YNNKEL (reference sequence). CDR3 coding DNA: TGTGCCAGCAGCGGGGGACAGTTGAACACTGAAGCTTTCTTT. The encoded protein is CASSGGQLNTEAFF.

In its sample, this clone was seen a few times. This chain uses TRBV2 with TRBJ2-3, with 9 bases that match TRBD2. V trimming: 5 bases; J trimming: 2 bases; junction bases outside the gene matches: 8. Germline V CDR1 and CDR2: SNHLY, FYNNEI. This CDR3 contains 16 residues. CDR3 DNA sequence: TGTGCCAGCAGTCGAGATAGCGGGGGCCTCACAGATACGCAGTATTTT. Its protein product is CASSRDSGGLTDTQYF.

In DNA form, the CDR3 reads TGTGCCAGCAGCTCCCCCGGGGCTGGAAACACCATATATTTT. This translates into CASSSPGAGNTIYF. The chain is built from TRBV6-6 and TRBJ1-3; no clear D. This CDR3 region has 14 residues. Deletions cut 6 bases from V and 2 bases from J, with 11 bases between. Per the germline V gene, CDR1 is MNHNY and CDR2 is SVGAGI (reference sequence).

This chain joins TRBV19 and TRBJ2-1; 10 nucleotides agree with TRBD2. Germline CDR1 LNHDA, CDR2 SQIVND (reference sequence). With 7 bases clipped from V and 8 bases from J, the junction kept 11 bases outside the gene matches. This CDR3 has 15 residues. DNA of the CDR3: TGTGCCAGTACCCCTATGAGCGGGGGGGCCCATGAGCAGTTCTTC. Residues: CASTPMSGGAHEQFF. Full variable domain (remainder filled in from reference TRBV19 and TRBJ2-1): DGGITQSPKYLFRKEGQNVTLSCEQNLNHDAMYWYRQDPGQGLRLIYYSQIVNDFQKGDIAEGYSVSREKKESFPLTVTSAQKNPTAFYLCASTPMSGGAHEQFFGPGTRLTVL.

The chain is built from TRBV7-3 and TRBJ1-5, with D possibly TRBD1 on 5 matching bases. Trimming pared 5 bases from V and 5 bases from J, leaving 10 bases between. In germline, CDR1 is SGHTA, CDR2 FQGTGA. The CDR3 has 13 amino acids. CDR3 bases: TGTGCCAGCAGCCTCACAGGAGATCAGCCCCAGCATTTT. Protein sequence: CASSLTGDQPQHF.

This clone was counted once. The chain is built from TRBV30 and TRBJ2-2; 11 nucleotides align to TRBD1. CDR1 and CDR2 from the germline V gene are GTSNPN and SVGIG (reference sequence). J lost 5 bases, V lost 0 bases, and 5 bases had no gene match. The CDR3 length is 16 residues. The CDR3 sequence: CAWSVGTGGMTGELFF. The CDR3 nucleotides are TGTGCCTGGAGTGTAGGGACAGGGGGAATGACCGGGGAGCTGTTTTTT. Combining the CDR3 with reference TRBV30 and TRBJ2-2 gives the whole variable domain SQTIHQWPATLVQPVGSPLSLECTVEGTSNPNLYWYRQAAGRGLQLLFYSVGIGQISSEVPQNLSASRPQDRQFILSSKKLLLSDSGFYLCAWSVGTGGMTGELFFGEGSRLTVL.